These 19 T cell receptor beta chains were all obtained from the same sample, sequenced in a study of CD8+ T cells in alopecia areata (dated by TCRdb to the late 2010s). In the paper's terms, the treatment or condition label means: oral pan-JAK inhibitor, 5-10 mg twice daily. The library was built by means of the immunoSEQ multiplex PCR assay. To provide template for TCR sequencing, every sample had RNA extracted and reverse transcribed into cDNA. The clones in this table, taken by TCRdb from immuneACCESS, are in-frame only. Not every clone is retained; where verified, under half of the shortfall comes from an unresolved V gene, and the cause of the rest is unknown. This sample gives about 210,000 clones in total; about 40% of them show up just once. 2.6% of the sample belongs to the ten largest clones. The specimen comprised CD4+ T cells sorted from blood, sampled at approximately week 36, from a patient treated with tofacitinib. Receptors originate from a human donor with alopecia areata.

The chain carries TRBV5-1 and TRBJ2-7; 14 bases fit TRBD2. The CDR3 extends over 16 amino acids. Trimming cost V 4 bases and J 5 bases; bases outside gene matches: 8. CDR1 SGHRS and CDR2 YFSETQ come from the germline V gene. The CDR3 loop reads CASSDGTSGRVHEQYF. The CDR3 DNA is TGCGCCAGCAGCGACGGGACTAGCGGGAGAGTCCACGAGCAGTACTTC.

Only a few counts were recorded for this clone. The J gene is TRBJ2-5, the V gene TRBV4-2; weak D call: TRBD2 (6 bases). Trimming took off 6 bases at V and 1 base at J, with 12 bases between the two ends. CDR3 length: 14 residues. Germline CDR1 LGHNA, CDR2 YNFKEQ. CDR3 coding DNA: TGTGCCAGCAGTTATGTGACTAGCCAAGAGACCCAGTACTTC. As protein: CASSYVTSQETQYF.

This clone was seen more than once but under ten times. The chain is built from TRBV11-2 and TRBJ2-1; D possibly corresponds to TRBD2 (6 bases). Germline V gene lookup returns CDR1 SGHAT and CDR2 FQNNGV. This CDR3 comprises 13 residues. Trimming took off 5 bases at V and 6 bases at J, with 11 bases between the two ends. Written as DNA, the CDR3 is TGTGCCAGCAGCCCGATGGGGGGCAATGAGCAGTTCTTC. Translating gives CASSPMGGNEQFF. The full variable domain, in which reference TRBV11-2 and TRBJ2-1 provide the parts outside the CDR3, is EAGVAQSPRYKIIEKRQSVAFWCNPISGHATLYWYQQILGQGPKLLIQFQNNGVVDDSQLPKDRFSAERLKGVDSTLKIQPAKLEDSAVYLCASSPMGGNEQFFGPGTRLTVL.

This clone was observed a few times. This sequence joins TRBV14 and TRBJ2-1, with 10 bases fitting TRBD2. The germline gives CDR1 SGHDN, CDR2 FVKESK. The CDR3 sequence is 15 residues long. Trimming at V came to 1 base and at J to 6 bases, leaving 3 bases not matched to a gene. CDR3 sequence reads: CASSQGSGRANEQFF. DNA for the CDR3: TGTGCCAGCAGCCAAGGAAGCGGGAGGGCCAATGAGCAGTTCTTC.

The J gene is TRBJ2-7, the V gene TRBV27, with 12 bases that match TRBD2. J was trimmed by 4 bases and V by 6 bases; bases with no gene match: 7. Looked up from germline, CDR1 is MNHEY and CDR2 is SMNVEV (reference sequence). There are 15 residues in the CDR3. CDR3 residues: CASSRGLAGPYEQYF. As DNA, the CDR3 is TGTGCCAGCAGCAGAGGACTAGCGGGACCGTACGAGCAGTACTTC.

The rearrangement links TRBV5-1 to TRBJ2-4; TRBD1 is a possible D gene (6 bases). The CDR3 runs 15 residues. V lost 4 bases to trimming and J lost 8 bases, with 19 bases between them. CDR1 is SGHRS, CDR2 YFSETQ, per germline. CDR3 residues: CASSPGQSVADIQYF. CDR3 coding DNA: TGCGCCAGCAGCCCTGGACAGTCGGTGGCGGACATTCAGTACTTC.

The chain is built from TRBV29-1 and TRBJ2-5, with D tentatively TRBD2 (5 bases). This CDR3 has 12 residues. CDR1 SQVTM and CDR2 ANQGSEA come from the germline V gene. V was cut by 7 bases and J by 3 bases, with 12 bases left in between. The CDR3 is CSGGGLEETQYF. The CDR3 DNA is TGCAGCGGTGGTGGACTCGAAGAGACCCAGTACTTC.

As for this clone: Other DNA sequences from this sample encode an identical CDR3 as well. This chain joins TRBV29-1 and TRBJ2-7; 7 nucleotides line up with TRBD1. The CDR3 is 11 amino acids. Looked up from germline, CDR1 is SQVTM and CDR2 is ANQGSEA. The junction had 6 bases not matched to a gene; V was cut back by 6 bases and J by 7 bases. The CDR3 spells CSVRTGREQYF. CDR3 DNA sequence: TGCAGCGTGAGGACAGGTCGAGAGCAGTACTTC.

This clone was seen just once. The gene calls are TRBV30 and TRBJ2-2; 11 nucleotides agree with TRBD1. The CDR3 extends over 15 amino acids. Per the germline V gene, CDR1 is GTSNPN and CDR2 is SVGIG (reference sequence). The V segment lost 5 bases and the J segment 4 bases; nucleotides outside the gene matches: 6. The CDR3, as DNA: TGTGCCTGGGCTCCCGGGACAGGGGGCACCGGGGAGCTGTTTTTT. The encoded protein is CAWAPGTGGTGELFF.

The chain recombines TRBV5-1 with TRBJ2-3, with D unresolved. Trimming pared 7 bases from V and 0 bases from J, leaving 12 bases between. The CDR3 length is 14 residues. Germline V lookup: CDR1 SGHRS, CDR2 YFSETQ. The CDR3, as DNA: TGCGCCAGCTCCCCTCAAGGAAGCACAGATACGCAGTATTTT. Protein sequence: CASSPQGSTDTQYF.

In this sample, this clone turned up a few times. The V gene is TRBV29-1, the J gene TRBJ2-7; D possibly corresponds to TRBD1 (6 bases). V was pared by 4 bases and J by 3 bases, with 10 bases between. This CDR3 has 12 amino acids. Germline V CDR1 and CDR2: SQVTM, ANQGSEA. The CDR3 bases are TGCAGCGTTGCAGGGGATTACTACGAGCAGTACTTC. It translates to CSVAGDYYEQYF.

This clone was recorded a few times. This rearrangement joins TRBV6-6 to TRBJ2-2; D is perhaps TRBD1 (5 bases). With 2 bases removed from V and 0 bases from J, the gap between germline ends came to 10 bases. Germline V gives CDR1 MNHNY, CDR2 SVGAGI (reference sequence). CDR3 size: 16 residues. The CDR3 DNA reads TGTGCCAGCAGTTACACCAGGGTATCGAACACCGGGGAGCTGTTTTTT. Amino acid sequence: CASSYTRVSNTGELFF.

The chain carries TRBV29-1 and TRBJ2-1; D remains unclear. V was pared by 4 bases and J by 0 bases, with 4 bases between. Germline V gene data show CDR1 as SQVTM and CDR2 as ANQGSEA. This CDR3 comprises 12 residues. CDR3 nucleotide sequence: TGCAGCGTTGCCCGCTCCTACAATGAGCAGTTCTTC. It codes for CSVARSYNEQFF.

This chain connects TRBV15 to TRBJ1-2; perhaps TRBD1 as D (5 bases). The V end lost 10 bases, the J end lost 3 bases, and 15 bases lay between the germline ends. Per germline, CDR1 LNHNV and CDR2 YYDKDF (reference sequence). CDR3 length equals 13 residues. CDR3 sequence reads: CAIGATVDYGYTF. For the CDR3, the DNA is TGTGCCATTGGGGCAACAGTAGACTATGGCTACACCTTC.

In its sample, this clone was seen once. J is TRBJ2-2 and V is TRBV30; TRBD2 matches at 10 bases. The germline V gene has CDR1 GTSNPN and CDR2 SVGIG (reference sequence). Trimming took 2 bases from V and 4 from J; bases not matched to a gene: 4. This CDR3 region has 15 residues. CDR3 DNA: TGTGCCTGGAGTCGACTAGCGGGTTCCACCGGGGAGCTGTTTTTT. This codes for CAWSRLAGSTGELFF.

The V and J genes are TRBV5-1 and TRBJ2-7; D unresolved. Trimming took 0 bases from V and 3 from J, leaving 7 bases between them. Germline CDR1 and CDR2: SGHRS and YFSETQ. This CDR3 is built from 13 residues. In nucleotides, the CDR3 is TGCGCCAGCAGCTTGGAAGGGTTCTACGAGCAGTACTTC. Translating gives CASSLEGFYEQYF. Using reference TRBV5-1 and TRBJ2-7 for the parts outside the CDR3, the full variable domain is KAGVTQTPRYLIKTRGQQVTLSCSPISGHRSVSWYQQTPGQGLQFLFEYFSETQRNKGNFPGRFSGRQFSNSRSEMNVSTLELGDSALYLCASSLEGFYEQYFGPGTRLTVT.

CDR3 residues: CATSRVRQGATEAFF. DNA of the CDR3: TGTGCCACCAGCAGAGTGAGGCAGGGGGCGACTGAAGCTTTCTTT. This chain uses TRBV15 with TRBJ1-1, with TRBD1 matching 8 bases. The germline CDR1 and CDR2 sequences are LNHNV and YYDKDF (reference sequence). The junction had 6 bases not matched to a gene; V was cut back by 1 base and J by 5 bases. This CDR3 is built from 15 residues.

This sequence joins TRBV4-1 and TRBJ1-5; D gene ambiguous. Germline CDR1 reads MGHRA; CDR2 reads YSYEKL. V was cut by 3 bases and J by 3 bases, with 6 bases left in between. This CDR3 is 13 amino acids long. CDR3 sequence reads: CASSQAINQPQHF. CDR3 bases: TGCGCCAGCAGCCAGGCCATCAATCAGCCCCAGCATTTT.

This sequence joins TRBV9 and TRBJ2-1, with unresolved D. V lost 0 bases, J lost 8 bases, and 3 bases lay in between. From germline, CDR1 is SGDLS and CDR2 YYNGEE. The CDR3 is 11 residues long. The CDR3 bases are TGTGCCAGCAGCGTAGCGGATGAGCAGTTCTTC. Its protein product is CASSVADEQFF.